This is a list of T cell receptor beta chains from one sample in a study of blood T cells in healthy people across ages. TCRdb ran MiXCR on the 5' RACE reads and lists one entry per CDR3 protein. The repertoire holds 700,000 to 950,000 distinct CDR3 sequences, 40% to 45% seen once, with 20% to 25% in the top ten. Sequenced: blood. These receptors were obtained from a woman aged 60-75 years in good health. CDR3s include the opening cysteine and the closing phenylalanine or tryptophan. The order of the fields is V gene, clone size, CDR3 length, J gene, D gene, CDR3 protein, CDR3 DNA. D genes are given only for firm matches. Some rows have no size entry. The others give once, few or many, or a class for an expanded clone.

TRBV28	.	14	TRBJ1-2	.	CASSGGLGREGYTF	TGTGCCAGCAGTGGGGGGTTGGGAAGAGAAGGCTACACCTTC
TRBV6-2/TRBV6-3	.	12	TRBJ1-5	.	CASSYFREPQHF	TGTGCCAGCAGTTACTTTCGTGAGCCCCAGCATTTT
TRBV2	.	13	TRBJ2-5	.	CASSEMEQETQYF	TGTGCCAGCAGTGAAATGGAGCAAGAGACCCAGTACTTC
TRBV20-1	few	13	TRBJ2-7	TRBD2	CSATPGLAAEQYF	TGCAGTGCCACACCGGGACTAGCGGCTGAGCAGTACTTC
TRBV7-9	few	14	TRBJ1-1	.	CASSTGHLNTEAFF	TGTGCCAGCAGCACAGGACACCTCAACACTGAAGCTTTCTTT
TRBV20-1	.	14	TRBJ1-2	TRBD1	CSAKRGQSNYGYTF	TGCAGTGCGAAGAGGGGACAGAGTAACTATGGCTACACCTTC
TRBV28	.	12	TRBJ2-5	.	CASSAPTGTQYF	TGTGCCAGCAGTGCCCCCACTGGGACCCAGTACTTC
TRBV12-3/TRBV12-4	.	16	TRBJ2-2	.	CASSPRSIANTGELFF	TGTGCCAGCAGCCCCCGGAGCATCGCGAACACCGGGGAGCTGTTTTTT
TRBV20-1	few	14	TRBJ2-2	TRBD2	CSGGLAANTGELFF	TGCAGCGGCGGACTAGCGGCGAACACCGGGGAGCTGTTTTTT
TRBV2	once	12	TRBJ1-6	.	CASSEAIGPLHF	TGTGCCAGCAGTGAAGCAATTGGCCCCCTCCACTTT
TRBV30	.	13	TRBJ1-2	.	CAWSVHLAYGYTF	TGTGCCTGGAGTGTACATCTCGCATATGGCTACACCTTC
TRBV7-2	.	14	TRBJ2-7	.	CASSFVPESHEQYF	TGTGCCAGCAGCTTTGTTCCAGAGTCCCACGAGCAGTACTTC
TRBV5-1	many	15	TRBJ2-3	TRBD2	CASSRSGGAADTQYF	TGCGCCAGCAGCCGGAGCGGGGGGGCAGCTGATACGCAGTATTTT
TRBV11-2	.	15	TRBJ2-5	TRBD2	CASSLGGRAGETQYF	TGTGCCAGCAGCTTAGGGGGGAGGGCCGGGGAGACCCAGTACTTC
TRBV18	.	16	TRBJ2-1	TRBD2	CASSPPRLAGTTEQFF	TGTGCCAGCTCACCACCGAGACTAGCGGGGACGACAGAGCAGTTCTTC
TRBV6-1	.	13	TRBJ2-7	.	CASRNTGNYEQYF	TGTGCCAGCAGGAACACAGGAAACTACGAGCAGTACTTC
TRBV5-1	.	14	TRBJ1-2	TRBD1	CASSTTGVEYGYTF	TGCGCCAGCAGTACCACAGGGGTTGAGTATGGCTACACCTTC
TRBV30	.	14	TRBJ1-1	.	CGLERTWENTEAFF	TGTGGACTGGAACGGACCTGGGAGAACACTGAAGCTTTCTTT
TRBV29-1	.	12	TRBJ1-1	.	CSVSQANTEAFF	TGCAGCGTATCCCAGGCGAACACTGAAGCTTTCTTT
TRBV18	many	13	TRBJ2-5	.	CASSPPAEETQYF	TGTGCCAGCTCACCACCGGCAGAAGAGACCCAGTACTTC
TRBV10-1	.	14	TRBJ2-1	.	CASSESGVRNEQFF	TGCGCCAGCAGTGAGTCGGGGGTAAGGAATGAGCAGTTCTTC
TRBV13	few	15	TRBJ2-3	.	CASSAGRAGTDTQYF	TGTGCCAGCAGCGCGGGTAGGGCGGGCACAGATACGCAGTATTTT
TRBV6-1	few	15	TRBJ1-2	TRBD1	CASPKVPGGQDGYTF	TGTGCCAGCCCGAAAGTCCCAGGGGGACAGGATGGCTACACCTTC
TRBV20-1	few	12	TRBJ2-1	.	CSARGATMAQFF	TGCAGTGCTAGAGGGGCCACTATGGCTCAGTTCTTC
TRBV7-9	.	13	TRBJ1-2	.	CASARSDFYGYTF	TGTGCCAGCGCTCGGAGCGACTTCTATGGCTACACCTTC
TRBV9	once	12	TRBJ2-2	.	CASTRGAGELFF	TGTGCCAGCACCAGGGGAGCCGGGGAGCTGTTTTTT
TRBV6-1	.	13	TRBJ2-5	.	CASSKGEQETQYF	TGTGCCAGCAGTAAGGGGGAACAAGAGACCCAGTACTTC
TRBV30	many	13	TRBJ1-4	.	CAWSNQGTEKLFF	TGTGCCTGGAGCAATCAGGGAACTGAAAAACTGTTTTTT
TRBV4-3	.	15	TRBJ2-7	TRBD2	CASSQDLAGLYERYF	TGCGCCAGCAGCCAAGACTTAGCGGGCCTCTACGAGCGGTACTTC
TRBV5-1	.	14	TRBJ2-1	.	CASSLEGEGDEQFF	TGCGCCAGCAGCTTGGAGGGGGAGGGGGACGAGCAGTTCTTC
TRBV9	few	17	TRBJ2-2	.	CASSVVGSGLNTGELFF	TGTGCCAGCAGCGTAGTAGGGAGCGGGCTTAACACCGGGGAGCTGTTTTTT
TRBV6-4	.	15	TRBJ2-1	TRBD2	CASSQRWGGRDEQFF	TGTGCCAGCAGCCAGAGGTGGGGGGGTCGGGATGAGCAGTTCTTC
TRBV18	.	15	TRBJ2-1	TRBD1	CASSKPGQGNNEQFF	TGTGCCAGCTCAAAACCGGGACAGGGCAACAATGAGCAGTTCTTC
TRBV7-8	.	16	TRBJ2-3	TRBD2	CASSAMTSGVGDTQYF	TGTGCCAGCAGCGCCATGACTAGCGGGGTGGGAGATACGCAGTATTTT
TRBV29-1	.	14	TRBJ2-7	.	CSVVVGGNFYEQYF	TGCAGCGTTGTTGTGGGGGGAAACTTCTACGAGCAGTACTTC
TRBV7-2	few	16	TRBJ1-2	.	CASSQELPTLPYGYTF	TGTGCCAGCAGCCAGGAACTACCCACCCTTCCCTATGGCTACACCTTC
TRBV4-2	few	16	TRBJ2-2	TRBD2	CASSSGLAETTGELFF	TGTGCCAGCAGCTCCGGACTAGCGGAAACCACCGGGGAGCTGTTTTTT
TRBV4-1	few	16	TRBJ2-3	TRBD2	CASSQDFRGGTDTQYF	TGCGCCAGCAGCCAAGATTTTCGGGGGGGCACAGATACGCAGTATTTT
TRBV7-9	few	13	TRBJ1-5	.	CASSLEAGIEMHF	TGTGCCAGCAGCTTAGAGGCGGGGATCGAGATGCATTTT
TRBV11-2	.	14	TRBJ2-7	.	CASSSRGGGYEQYF	TGTGCCAGCAGCTCTAGGGGGGGTGGCTACGAGCAGTACTTC
TRBV20-1	few	15	TRBJ2-1	.	CSAREQGSSYNEQFF	TGCAGTGCTAGGGAACAGGGATCCTCCTACAATGAGCAGTTCTTC
TRBV3-1	many	15	TRBJ2-7	TRBD2	CASRPGTSGIDEQYF	TGTGCCAGCAGGCCTGGGACTAGCGGGATAGACGAGCAGTACTTC
TRBV25-1	.	14	TRBJ2-5	.	CTSSEPVVRETQYF	TGTACCAGCAGTGAACCCGTCGTGCGGGAGACCCAGTACTTC
TRBV6-1	few	16	TRBJ1-5	.	CASSDGGVLLSQPQHF	TGTGCCAGCAGTGACGGGGGAGTTTTGTTGAGTCAGCCCCAGCATTTT
TRBV20-1	.	11	TRBJ2-5	.	CSGGSWETQYF	TGCAGTGGGGGCAGTTGGGAGACCCAGTACTTC
TRBV6-2/TRBV6-3	many	14	TRBJ2-1	.	CASSYFRSDNEQFF	TGTGCCAGCAGTTACTTCCGCAGTGACAATGAGCAGTTCTTC
TRBV11-2	.	21	TRBJ2-1	.	CASSPRATGLHPASSYNEQFF	TGTGCCAGCAGCCCTCGGGCCACAGGGTTACACCCAGCTAGCTCCTACAATGAGCAGTTCTTC
TRBV5-1	.	15	TRBJ2-3	.	CASSLPGDGLDTQYF	TGCGCCAGCAGCTTGCCCGGGGACGGATTAGATACGCAGTATTTT
TRBV7-6	.	14	TRBJ1-6	.	CASSVGVVGSPLHF	TGTGCCAGCAGCGTAGGCGTAGTTGGTTCACCCCTCCACTTT
TRBV5-1	once	15	TRBJ1-6	.	CASSFVGGDNSPLHF	TGCGCCAGCAGCTTCGTAGGCGGTGATAATTCACCCCTCCACTTT
TRBV5-1	.	15	TRBJ2-5	TRBD1	CASREPGQGTYKQYF	TGCGCCAGCAGGGAACCGGGACAGGGGACGTACAAGCAGTACTTC
TRBV27	few	13	TRBJ1-2	TRBD1	CASSPGTAGGYTF	TGTGCCAGCAGTCCAGGGACAGCGGGGGGCTACACCTTC
TRBV20-1	.	15	TRBJ2-1	TRBD1	CSAGPPTGDGNEQFF	TGCAGTGCTGGCCCCCCTACAGGGGACGGCAATGAGCAGTTCTTC